The clone carrying this T cell receptor (beta chain) was seen more than once but under ten times. Its target is not known. This entry is derived from a study of beta chain features in type 1 diabetes. Study summary: Healthy donors and patients showed comparable age, gender and cell yields. General study results and limits: Among type 1 diabetes patients, VDJ junctions had fewer insertions and more deletions. For Type 1 diabetes patients, all four CD4+ subsets carried TCRB CDR3s that were moderately but significantly shorter.

Reverse transcribing all isolated RNA meant expressed TCRB transcripts were sequenced. Method: immunoSEQ multiplex PCR; TCRdb's copy keeps in-frame clones and lacks some. The sample holds 600,000 to 700,000 clones, approximately 13% seen once. The germline gives CDR1 SGHRS, CDR2 YFSETQ. The CDR3 spans 15 residues. Trimming stripped 0 bases from V and 5 bases from J, with 14 bases between. The sample was naive CD4+ T cells from blood. This rearrangement joins TRBV5-1 to TRBJ2-5; maybe TRBD2 (5 bases). This TCR derives from a man aged 30 to 39 with type 1 diabetes. This CDR3 is CASSLGIGMEETQYF. For the CDR3, the DNA is TGCGCCAGCAGCTTGGGGATCGGGATGGAGGAGACCCAGTACTTC.